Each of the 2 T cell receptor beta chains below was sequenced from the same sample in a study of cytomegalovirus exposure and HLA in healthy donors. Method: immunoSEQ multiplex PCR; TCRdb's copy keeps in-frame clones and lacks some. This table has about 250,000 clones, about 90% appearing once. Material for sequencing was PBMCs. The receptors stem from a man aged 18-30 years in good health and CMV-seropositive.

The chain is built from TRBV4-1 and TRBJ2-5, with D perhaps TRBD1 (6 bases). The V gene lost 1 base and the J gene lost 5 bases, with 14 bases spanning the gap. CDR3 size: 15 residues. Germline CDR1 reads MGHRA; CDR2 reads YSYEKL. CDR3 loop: CASSQVTQGKETQYF. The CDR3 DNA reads TGCGCCAGCAGCCAAGTCACCCAGGGGAAGGAGACCCAGTACTTC.

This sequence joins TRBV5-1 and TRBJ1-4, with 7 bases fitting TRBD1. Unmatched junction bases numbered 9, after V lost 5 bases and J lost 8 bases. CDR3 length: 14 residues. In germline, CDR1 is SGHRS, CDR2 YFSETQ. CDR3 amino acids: CASRPSWTGEKLFF. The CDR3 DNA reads TGCGCCAGCAGGCCCTCATGGACAGGAGAAAAACTGTTTTTT.